This T cell receptor (beta chain) emerged from a study of blood T cell repertoires in COVID-19. Overall study: COVID-19 samples from acute and convalescent phases originated in the United States, Italy and Spain.

The authors' processing: Nucleated cell counts were estimated from reference gene primer amplification. The method was immunoSEQ multiplex PCR; TCRdb's version includes in-frame clones alone and lacks a portion of them. V, J and clone size are those of that table, while D and trimming were read from the DNA. Of 150,000 to 200,000 clones detected, around nine tenths appear once; the ten largest clones hold approximately 4%. The specimen was peripheral blood. The receptor comes from a human donor in a cohort sampled during active COVID-19.

DNA for the CDR3: TGTGCCACCAGTGATTTGCTTCCGAACACCGGGGAGCTGTTTTTT. Translation: CATSDLLPNTGELFF. The chain is built from TRBV24-1 and TRBJ2-2; no clear D gene. The CDR3 extends over 15 amino acids. V lost 0 bases, J lost 0 bases, and 4 bases lay in between. CDR1 KGHDR and CDR2 SFDVKD come from the germline V gene.